This TCR beta chain is from a study of identical twins. The CDR3 has 18 residues. Germline V lookup: CDR1 SGHAT, CDR2 FQDESV (reference sequence). Trimming removed 4 bases from V and 0 bases from J; junction bases left unmatched: 5. After template switching added a universal primer site, the resulting cDNA carried unique molecular identifiers. TCRdb called the 5' RACE reads again in MiXCR, with one record for every CDR3 protein. Of fewer than 800,000 distinct CDR3 sequences listed, about 7.1% were seen once; the top ten hold 1.6%. These data were likewise used in another study, on yellow fever vaccine responses in identical twins.

Sample: PBMCs. V and J are TRBV11-1 and TRBJ2-1; 14 bases line up with TRBD2. This TCR was sampled from a woman younger than 30 in good health. CDR3 coding DNA: TGTGCCAGCAGCTCCCGAGGGACTAGCGGGAGCTCCTACAATGAGCAGTTCTTC. Amino acid sequence: CASSSRGTSGSSYNEQFF. The full variable domain, completed using reference TRBV11-1 and TRBJ2-1, is EAEVAQSPRYKITEKSQAVAFWCDPISGHATLYWYRQILGQGPELLVQFQDESVVDDSQLPKDRFSAERLKGVDSTLKIQPAELGDSAMYLCASSSRGTSGSSYNEQFFGPGTRLTVL.